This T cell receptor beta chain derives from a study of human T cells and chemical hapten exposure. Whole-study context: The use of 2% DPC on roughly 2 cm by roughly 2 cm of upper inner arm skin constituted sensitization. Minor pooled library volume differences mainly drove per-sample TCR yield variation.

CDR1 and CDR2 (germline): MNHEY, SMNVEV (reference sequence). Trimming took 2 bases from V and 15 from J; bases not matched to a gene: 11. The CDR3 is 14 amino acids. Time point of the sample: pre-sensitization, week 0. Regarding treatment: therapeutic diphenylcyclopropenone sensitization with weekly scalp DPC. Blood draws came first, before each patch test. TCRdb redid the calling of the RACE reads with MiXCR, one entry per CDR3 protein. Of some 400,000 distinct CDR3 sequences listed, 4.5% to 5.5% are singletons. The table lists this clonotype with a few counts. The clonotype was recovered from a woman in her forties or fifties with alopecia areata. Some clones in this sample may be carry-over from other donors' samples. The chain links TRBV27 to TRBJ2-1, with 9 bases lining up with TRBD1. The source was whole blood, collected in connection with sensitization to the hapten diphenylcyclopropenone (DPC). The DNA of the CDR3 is TGTGCCAGCAGTTTAAACGACAGGGGGGAAGTGCGGTTCTTC. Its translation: CASSLNDRGEVRFF.